The sequence of this T cell receptor beta chain was determined in a study of CD8 T cells in ankylosing spondylitis. Quantitative barcoded 5'-RACE was used to prepare TCR beta libraries. Each CDR3 protein gets one entry after TCRdb re-called the 5' RACE reads with MiXCR. Counted here are about 160,000 distinct CDR3 sequences, roughly 44% occurring once; the ten biggest clones make up around 15%. The CDR3 loop spans 16 amino acids. Germline CDR1 and CDR2: KGHSH and LQKENI. The V end was cut by 6 bases, the J end by 0 bases, with 15 bases between. Sample: synovial fluid, either unsorted or a sorted T cell fraction (not recorded which). The chain recombines TRBV18 with TRBJ2-1; possibly TRBD2 for D (5 bases). This sequence was found in a male donor with ankylosing spondylitis. CDR3 region: CASSQRLGSSYNEQFF. CDR3 sequence (DNA): TGTGCCAGCTCTCAGAGGCTAGGGAGCTCCTACAATGAGCAGTTCTTC.